These 10 T cell receptor beta chains came from one sample sequenced in a study of sequential checkpoint blockade in melanoma. Libraries were prepared by immunoSEQ multiplex PCR; TCRdb keeps only in-frame clonotypes and omits some of them. The sample lists 20,000 to 25,000 clones; around 82% were seen once. As to treatment: randomized to nivolumab then ipilimumab (arm A) or the reverse (arm B). The sequenced sample was CD8+ T cells sorted from blood (inferred from file names), obtained from a patient given nivolumab and ipilimumab in sequence. The receptors here all came from a human donor with melanoma.

The count of this clone is one. The DNA for the CDR3 is TGTGCCAGCAGCTTAGGTTGGCTAGCGGGAGTCACAGATACGCAGTATTTT. It codes for CASSLGWLAGVTDTQYF. The V and J genes are TRBV11-3 and TRBJ2-3; 10 bases agree with TRBD2. The CDR3 consists of 17 residues. The J segment lost 2 bases and the V segment lost 1 base, leaving 6 bases of the junction unmatched. From germline, CDR1 is SGHNT and CDR2 YENEEA.

The table lists this clone with a few counts. The V gene is TRBV7-2, the J gene TRBJ1-1; TRBD1 is a possible D gene (6 bases). Trimming took 0 bases from V and 4 from J, leaving 9 bases between them. Germline-derived CDR1 and CDR2 are SGHTA and FQGNSA. The CDR3 spans 14 residues. CDR3 in DNA: TGTGCCAGCAGCTTAGCGGGGGCAATCACTGAAGCTTTCTTT. It yields the protein CASSLAGAITEAFF.

CDR3 region: CASSTLTGDNYGYTF. The CDR3, as DNA: TGCGCCAGCAGTACCCTCACAGGGGATAACTATGGCTACACCTTC. This chain links TRBV10-2 with TRBJ1-2, with 7 bases that match TRBD1. Germline CDR1 is WSHSY and CDR2 is SAAADI. The CDR3 has 15 amino acids. The ends lost 5 bases at V and 1 base at J; junction bases unmatched: 7.

The V call is TRBV9, the J call TRBJ2-1, with 11 bases that match TRBD2. V was pared by 4 bases and J by 0 bases, with 6 bases of the junction left unmatched. Germline CDR1 reads SGDLS; CDR2 reads YYNGEE. The CDR3 length is 17 residues. CDR3 sequence reads: CASSPGGLAGSYNEQFF. CDR3 DNA sequence: TGTGCCAGCAGCCCTGGCGGACTAGCGGGCTCCTACAATGAGCAGTTCTTC.

The CDR3 reads CASSSTGGRLAFF. CDR3 nucleotides: TGTGCCAGTAGTTCAACAGGGGGTAGGCTGGCGTTCTTC. V is TRBV19 and J is TRBJ2-1, with TRBD1 identical over 8 bases. Germline V CDR1 and CDR2: LNHDA, SQIVND (reference sequence). V trimming: 5 bases; J trimming: 15 bases; junction bases outside the gene matches: 12. The CDR3 spans 13 residues.

This chain connects TRBV5-6 to TRBJ1-2; 10 positions match TRBD1. Germline values: CDR1 SGHDT, CDR2 YYEEEE. The CDR3 loop spans 15 amino acids. The ends lost 5 bases at V and 7 bases at J; junction bases unmatched: 11. The DNA for the CDR3 is TGTGCCAGCAGTTTTCCGGGACAGGGGCTAAGTGGCTACACCTTC. Residues: CASSFPGQGLSGYTF.

The chain has TRBV19 and TRBJ2-3; tentatively, D is TRBD1 (6 bases). This CDR3 is 17 amino acids long. V lost 3 bases, J lost 0 bases, and 16 bases lay in between. Germline loops: CDR1 LNHDA, CDR2 SQIVND (reference sequence). DNA for the CDR3: TGTGCCAGTAGTATTCGTCAGGGGACCTCTAGCACAGATACGCAGTATTTT. Residues: CASSIRQGTSSTDTQYF.

The genes are TRBV9 and TRBJ2-7; D gene ambiguous. V dropped 1 base and J dropped 2 bases, with 13 bases sitting between them. Germline lookup yields CDR1 SGDLS and CDR2 YYNGEE. CDR3 length equals 15 residues. CDR3 bases: TGTGCCAGCAGCGTACCCCCCCATCCTACCTACGAGCAGTACTTC. Translation gives CASSVPPHPTYEQYF.

The chain recombines TRBV28 with TRBJ2-7; possible D gene TRBD1, 6 bases. CDR3 size: 14 residues. The germline V gene encodes CDR1 MDHEN and CDR2 SYDVKM. V lost 6 bases and J lost 6, with 18 bases in between. The CDR3 nucleotides are TGTGCCAGCAGACCACAGGGCACGCTGTCCGAGCAGTACTTC. Residues: CASRPQGTLSEQYF.

This clone was recorded once. This chain uses TRBV27 with TRBJ2-2; D is possibly TRBD1 (5 bases). The CDR3 loop spans 13 amino acids. Trimming took off 2 bases at V and 4 bases at J, with 5 bases between the two ends. CDR1 and CDR2 from the germline V gene are MNHEY and SMNVEV (reference sequence). The CDR3 region is CASSLRGTGELFF. CDR3 DNA sequence: TGTGCCAGCAGTTTAAGGGGCACCGGGGAGCTGTTTTTT.